This paragraph covers one T cell receptor beta chain sequence. The entry originates in a study of T cell clones after liver transplantation. Background on the study: Subjects received no induction therapy and standard immunosuppression until randomization at 12-24 months post-transplant.

TCRdb's copy holds only in-frame clones and misses some; the assay was immunoSEQ multiplex PCR. The data show roughly 51,000 clones, more than 65% seen once. CD3+CD4+ and CD3+CD8+ cells were FACS-sorted from thawed unstimulated PBMCs. The CDR3 spans 13 residues. Trimming cost V 4 bases and J 5 bases, with 11 bases left between them. Germline CDR1 reads MRHNA; CDR2 reads SNTAGT. The sample consisted of CD4+ T cells from blood, taken around 54 months after liver transplant. The rearrangement uses TRBV6-4 and TRBJ1-1, with D possibly being TRBD1 (5 bases). The receptor was derived from a human patient who received a liver transplant. The T cells may come from the graft donor. In DNA, the CDR3 is TGTGCCAGCAGTGGAGAAGCAGGGACTGAAGCTTTCTTT. Translated: CASSGEAGTEAFF.